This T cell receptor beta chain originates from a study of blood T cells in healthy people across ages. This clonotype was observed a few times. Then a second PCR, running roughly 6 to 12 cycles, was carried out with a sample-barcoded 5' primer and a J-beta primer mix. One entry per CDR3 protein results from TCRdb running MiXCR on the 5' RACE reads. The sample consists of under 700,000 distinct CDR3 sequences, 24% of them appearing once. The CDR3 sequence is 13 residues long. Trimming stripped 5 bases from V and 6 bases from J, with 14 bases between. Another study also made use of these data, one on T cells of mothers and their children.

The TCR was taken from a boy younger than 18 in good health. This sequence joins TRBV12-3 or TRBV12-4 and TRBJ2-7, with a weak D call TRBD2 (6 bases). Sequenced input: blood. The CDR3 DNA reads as TGTGCCAGCAGTCCGGGACTGCCCGGCGAGCAGTACTTC. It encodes CASSPGLPGEQYF.